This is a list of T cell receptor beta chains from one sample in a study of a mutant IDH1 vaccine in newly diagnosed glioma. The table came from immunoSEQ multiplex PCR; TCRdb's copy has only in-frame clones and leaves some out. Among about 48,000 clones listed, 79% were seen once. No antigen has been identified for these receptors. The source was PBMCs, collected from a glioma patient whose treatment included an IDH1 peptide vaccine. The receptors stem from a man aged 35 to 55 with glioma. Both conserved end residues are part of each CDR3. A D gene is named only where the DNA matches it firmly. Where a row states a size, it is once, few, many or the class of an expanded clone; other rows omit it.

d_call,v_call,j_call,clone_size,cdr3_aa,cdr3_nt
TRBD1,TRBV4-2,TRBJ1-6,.,CASSQNRGRNSPLHF,TGTGCCAGCAGCCAGAACAGGGGGCGTAATTCACCCCTCCACTTT
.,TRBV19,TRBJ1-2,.,CASSTSVGANYGYTF,TGTGCCAGTAGTACTTCGGTCGGAGCTAACTATGGCTACACCTTC
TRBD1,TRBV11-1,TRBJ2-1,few,CASSPDTGGGNEQFF,TGTGCCAGCAGCCCGGACACAGGGGGTGGTAATGAGCAGTTCTTC
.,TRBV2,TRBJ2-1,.,CASGRTSFDEQFF,TGTGCCAGCGGGAGGACGTCCTTCGATGAGCAGTTCTTC
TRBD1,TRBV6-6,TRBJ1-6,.,CASSYPPGQVNSPLHF,TGTGCCAGCAGTTACCCCCCCGGACAGGTGAATTCACCCCTCCACTTT
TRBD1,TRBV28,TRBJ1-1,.,CASSLGQGGAFF,TGTGCCAGCAGCCTAGGACAGGGTGGAGCTTTCTTT
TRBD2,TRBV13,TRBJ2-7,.,CASSPGTSGGTREQYF,TGTGCCAGCAGCCCTGGGACTAGCGGGGGGACTAGGGAGCAGTACTTC
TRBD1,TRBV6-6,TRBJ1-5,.,CASSPSRDSRNQPQHF,TGTGCCAGCAGTCCAAGCCGGGACAGCAGAAATCAGCCCCAGCATTTT
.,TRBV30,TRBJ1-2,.,CAWSAGMTRGYTF,TGTGCCTGGAGTGCCGGAATGACCCGGGGCTACACCTTC
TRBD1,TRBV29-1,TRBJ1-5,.,CSVQTGDFNQPQHF,TGCAGCGTTCAAACAGGGGATTTCAATCAGCCCCAGCATTTT
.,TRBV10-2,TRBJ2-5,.,CASSPGRARQETQYF,TGCGCCAGCAGCCCGGGACGCGCACGCCAAGAGACCCAGTACTTC
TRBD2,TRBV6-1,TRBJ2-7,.,CASSELAGGSSEQYF,TGTGCCAGCAGTGAACTAGCGGGGGGAAGCAGCGAGCAGTACTTC
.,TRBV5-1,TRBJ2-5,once,CASRSGSEGETQYF,TGCGCCAGCAGATCTGGGTCAGAGGGGGAGACCCAGTACTTC
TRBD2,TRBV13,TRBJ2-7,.,CASSLRGERYF,TGTGCCAGCAGCCTCCGGGGGGAACGGTACTTC
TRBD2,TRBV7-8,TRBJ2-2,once,CASLGGVHRNTGELFF,TGTGCCAGTTTGGGGGGGGTCCATCGTAACACCGGGGAGCTGTTTTTT
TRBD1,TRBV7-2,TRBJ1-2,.,CASSWTGPNYGYTF,TGTGCCAGCAGCTGGACAGGCCCTAACTATGGCTACACCTTC